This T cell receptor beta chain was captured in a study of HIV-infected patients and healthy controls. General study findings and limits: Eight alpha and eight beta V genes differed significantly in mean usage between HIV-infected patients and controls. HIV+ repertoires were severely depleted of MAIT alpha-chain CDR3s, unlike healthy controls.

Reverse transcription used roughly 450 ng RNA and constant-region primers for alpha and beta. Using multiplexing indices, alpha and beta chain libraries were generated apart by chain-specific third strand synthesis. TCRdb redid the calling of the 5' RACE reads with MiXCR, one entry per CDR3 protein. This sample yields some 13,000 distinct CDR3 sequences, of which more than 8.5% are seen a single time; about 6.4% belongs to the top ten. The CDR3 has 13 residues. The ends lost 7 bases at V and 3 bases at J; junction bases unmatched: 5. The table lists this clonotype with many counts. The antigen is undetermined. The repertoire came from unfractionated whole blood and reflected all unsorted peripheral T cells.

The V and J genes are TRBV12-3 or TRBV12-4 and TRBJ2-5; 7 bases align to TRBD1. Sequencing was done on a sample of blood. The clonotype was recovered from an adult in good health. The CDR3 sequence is CASILGTEETQYF. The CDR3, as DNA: TGTGCCAGCATACTGGGGACAGAAGAGACCCAGTACTTC.